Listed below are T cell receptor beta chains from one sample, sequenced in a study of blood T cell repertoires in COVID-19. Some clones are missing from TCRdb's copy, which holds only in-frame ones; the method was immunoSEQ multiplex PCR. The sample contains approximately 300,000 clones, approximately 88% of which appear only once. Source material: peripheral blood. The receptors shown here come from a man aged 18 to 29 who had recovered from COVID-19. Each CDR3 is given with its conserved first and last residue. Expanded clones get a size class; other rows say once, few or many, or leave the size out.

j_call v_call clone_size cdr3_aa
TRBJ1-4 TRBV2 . CASSTTGSGEKLFF
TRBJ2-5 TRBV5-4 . CASTPVRGGGQETQYF
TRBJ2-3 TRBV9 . CASSVDSGGSGTDTQYF
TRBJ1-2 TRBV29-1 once CSGEDRDNYGYTF
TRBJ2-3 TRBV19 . CASSIAAGVNTQYF
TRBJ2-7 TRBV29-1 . CSATTVKTYEQYF
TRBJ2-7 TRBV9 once CASSPRDGFNEQYF
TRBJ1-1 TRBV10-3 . CAISTANTEAFF
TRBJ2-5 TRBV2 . CASSPGGGTQYF
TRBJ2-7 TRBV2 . CASSVQGGSYEQYF
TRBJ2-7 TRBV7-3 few CASSLASSYEQYF
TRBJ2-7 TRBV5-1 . CASSPTSIHEQYF
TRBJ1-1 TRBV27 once CASSWAGDTEAFF
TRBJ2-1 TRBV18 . CASSPGLANEQFF
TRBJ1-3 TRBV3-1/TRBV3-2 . CASSQAGQGNTIYF
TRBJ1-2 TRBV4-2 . CASSQVMGGGYTF
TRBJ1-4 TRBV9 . CASSVEGHQGEKLFF
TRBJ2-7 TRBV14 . CASSRREGAYEQYF